These 12 T cell receptor beta chains came from one sample sequenced in a study of control samples from healthy donors and cancer patients (dated by TCRdb to 2020 to 2022). The library was obtained by the immunoSEQ multiplex PCR assay. Not all clones reach the TCRdb copy of this immuneACCESS table, which keeps in-frame sequences only. Checked studies attribute under half of the gap to unresolved V genes and leave the rest unexplained. In this sample the table shows 90,000 or so clones, about 88% of which occur a single time. The ten top clones hold 8.5% to 10% of the sample. Sequencing was performed on PBMCs. These receptors all stem from a woman aged 50 to 60 with colorectal cancer.

The CDR3 loop is CASSFPQGWDV. The CDR3 DNA reads as TGTGCCAGCAGTTTTCCGCAGGGGTGGGACGTC. The rearrangement links TRBV28 to TRBJ2-7, with D possibly TRBD1 on 6 matching bases. This CDR3 is built from 11 residues. CDR1 MDHEN and CDR2 SYDVKM come from the germline V gene.

DNA for the CDR3: TGTGCCACCAGCAGAGGGCTTATGAACACCGGGGAGCTGTTTTTT. Its translation: CATSRGLMNTGELFF. This sequence joins TRBV15 and TRBJ2-2; no firm D call. V was shortened by 1 base and J by 1 base, with 7 bases between the two germline ends. The CDR3 extends over 15 amino acids. Germline V gene lookup returns CDR1 LNHNV and CDR2 YYDKDF (reference sequence).

The rearrangement uses TRBV27 and TRBJ2-2; 8 bases are shared with TRBD1. Germline V gives CDR1 MNHEY, CDR2 SMNVEV (reference sequence). V was pared by 6 bases and J by 1 base, with 7 bases of the junction left unmatched. The CDR3 extends over 16 amino acids. Written as DNA, the CDR3 is TGTGCCAGCAGGCCGACCGGGACAGGGAACACCGGGGAGCTGTTTTTT. Encoded protein: CASRPTGTGNTGELFF.

For the CDR3, the DNA is TGCAGTGCTAGTAAGGGTGACTATGGCTACACCTTC. As protein: CSASKGDYGYTF. The chain is built from TRBV20-1 and TRBJ1-2, with D unresolved. The ends were cut back, 3 bases at V and 3 bases at J, with 8 bases in the middle. Germline lookup yields CDR1 DFQATT and CDR2 SNEGSKA (reference sequence). This CDR3 has 12 residues.

This chain links TRBV7-9 with TRBJ2-3; D possibly corresponds to TRBD1 (6 bases). The CDR3 totals 14 residues. The germline V gene has CDR1 SEHNR and CDR2 FQNEAQ (reference sequence). V lost 1 base and J 4 bases, leaving 9 bases between the germline ends. CDR3 coding DNA: TGTGCCAGCAGCTTAGATTCAGGGGCAGATACGCAGTATTTT. As protein: CASSLDSGADTQYF.

The CDR3 nucleotides read TGTGCCAGCAGCTTGTATTTAGAGACCCAGTACTTC. The encoded protein is CASSLYLETQYF. The rearrangement links TRBV5-6 to TRBJ2-5; D remains ambiguous. The CDR3 length is 12 residues. Between the trimmed V and J ends, which lost 1 base and 4 bases, there was a span of 5 bases. The germline V gene encodes CDR1 SGHDT and CDR2 YYEEEE.

V is TRBV19 and J is TRBJ1-2; D not resolved. Trimming pared 7 bases from V and 3 bases from J, leaving 18 bases between. CDR3 length equals 15 residues. Germline lookup yields CDR1 LNHDA and CDR2 SQIVND (reference sequence). CDR3 region: CASKTWARWDYGYTF. Here the CDR3 DNA reads TGTGCCAGTAAGACGTGGGCCCGGTGGGACTATGGCTACACCTTC.

A few counts support this clone. This sequence joins TRBV19 and TRBJ2-1; 7 bases map to TRBD2. With V trimmed by 5 bases and J by 0 bases, 4 bases remained unmatched. Germline V lookup: CDR1 LNHDA, CDR2 SQIVND (reference sequence). This CDR3 has 15 amino acids. CDR3 sequence reads: CASSYSGPSYNEQFF. As DNA, the CDR3 is TGTGCCAGTAGTTATAGCGGGCCCTCCTACAATGAGCAGTTCTTC. Full variable domain (remainder filled in from reference TRBV19 and TRBJ2-1): DGGITQSPKYLFRKEGQNVTLSCEQNLNHDAMYWYRQDPGQGLRLIYYSQIVNDFQKGDIAEGYSVSREKKESFPLTVTSAQKNPTAFYLCASSYSGPSYNEQFFGPGTRLTVL.

This clone was detected once. The rearrangement links TRBV7-8 to TRBJ1-5, with D maybe TRBD1 (5 bases). This CDR3 is built from 14 residues. CDR1 is SGHVS and CDR2 is FQNEAQ in the germline V gene. V was trimmed by 5 bases and J by 2 bases, leaving 10 bases between them. The CDR3 DNA reads TGTGCCAGCAGCCAAGGGACGGGCAATCAGCCCCAGCATTTT. Protein sequence: CASSQGTGNQPQHF.

The rearrangement links TRBV10-3 to TRBJ2-4, with 10 bases aligning to TRBD1. The CDR3 is made up of 17 amino acids. Trimming took 3 bases from V and 4 from J; bases not matched to a gene: 9. Germline V gene sequence: CDR1 ENHRY, CDR2 SYGVKD. The CDR3 DNA reads TGTGCCATCAGTGAAGCGCGACAGGGGGCGGCGAAAAACATTCAGTACTTC. Translating gives CAISEARQGAAKNIQYF.

For this clone: This specimen includes other DNA sequences encoding the same CDR3. The chain joins TRBV10-2 to TRBJ1-1; D uncertain. The CDR3 consists of 13 residues. V lost 10 bases to trimming and J lost 1 base, with 13 bases between them. Germline V gives CDR1 WSHSY, CDR2 SAAADI. In DNA form, the CDR3 reads TGCGCCACTACCGAAGTTAAGAACACTGAAGCTTTCTTT. It encodes CATTEVKNTEAFF.

This clone was observed a few times. The gene calls are TRBV6-2 or TRBV6-3 and TRBJ1-2; 8 nucleotides match TRBD1. Per germline, CDR1 MNHEY and CDR2 SVGEGT. The CDR3 loop spans 13 amino acids. The V segment lost 7 bases and the J segment 8 bases; nucleotides outside the gene matches: 9. In DNA, the CDR3 is TGTGCCAGCACCCCGGACAGGGCTGTGGGCTACACCTTC. It is translated as CASTPDRAVGYTF.